A single sample is the source of the 25 T cell receptor beta chains below, sequenced in a study of blood T cell repertoires in COVID-19. Method: immunoSEQ multiplex PCR; TCRdb's copy keeps in-frame clones and lacks some. This table has around 300,000 clones, 75% to 90% appearing once. Sequencing was done on a sample of peripheral blood. These receptors were obtained from a woman aged 40 to 50 with acute or convalescent COVID-19.

The CDR3 loop reads CAIQGRTGELFF. As DNA, the CDR3 is TGTGCCATCCAAGGGAGGACCGGGGAGCTGTTTTTT. The J gene is TRBJ2-2, the V gene TRBV2; a possible D gene is TRBD2 (6 bases). Between the trimmed V and J ends, which lost 10 bases and 5 bases, there was a span of 11 bases. The germline gives CDR1 SNHLY, CDR2 FYNNEI. There are 12 residues in the CDR3.

The chain uses TRBV4-1 and TRBJ1-2, with TRBD1 identical over 10 bases. Losses at the gene ends were 3 bases for V and 14 bases for J; bases not matched to a gene: 9. The germline V gene encodes CDR1 MGHRA and CDR2 YSYEKL. The CDR3 extends over 13 amino acids. CDR3 residues: CASSQGQGSSRTF. The CDR3 DNA is TGCGCCAGCAGCCAGGGACAGGGGTCTTCTCGGACCTTC.

The V gene is TRBV18, the J gene TRBJ1-4, with TRBD1 as a possible D gene (6 bases). The CDR3 length is 15 residues. V gave up 3 bases and J gave up 4 bases, with 12 bases separating them. Germline values: CDR1 KGHSH, CDR2 LQKENI. The CDR3 DNA reads as TGTGCCAGCTCACCGAACCGGGACAATAATGAAAAACTGTTTTTT. The encoded protein is CASSPNRDNNEKLFF.

The chain carries TRBV2 and TRBJ2-1; TRBD2 matches at 11 bases. V dropped 3 bases and J dropped 3; count of bases not matched to a gene: 1. CDR3 size: 15 residues. The germline V gene encodes CDR1 SNHLY and CDR2 FYNNEI. CDR3 DNA sequence: TGTGCCAGCAGTGACGGGACTAGCGGCTACAATGAGCAGTTCTTC. Residues: CASSDGTSGYNEQFF.

CDR3: CAWRELDRGGEKLFF. Written as DNA, the CDR3 is TGTGCCTGGAGGGAACTGGACAGGGGTGGGGAAAAACTGTTTTTT. The rearrangement joins TRBV30 to TRBJ1-4, with 9 bases identical to TRBD1. With 3 bases clipped from V and 8 bases from J, the junction kept 10 bases outside the gene matches. Germline V gene data show CDR1 as GTSNPN and CDR2 as SVGIG (reference sequence). The CDR3 runs 15 residues.

In DNA, the CDR3 is TGTGCCAGCGGGGGCCTAGCCAAAAACATTCAGTACTTC. This gives the protein CASGGLAKNIQYF. The rearrangement links TRBV7-3 to TRBJ2-4, with D perhaps matching TRBD1 (6 bases). This CDR3 has 13 amino acids. Deletions cut 8 bases from V and 0 bases from J, with 8 bases between. Germline loops: CDR1 SGHTA, CDR2 FQGTGA.

The chain has TRBV2 and TRBJ2-1; 10 nucleotides align to TRBD2. V gave up 4 bases and J gave up 4 bases; unmatched junction bases: 1. Germline V gene lookup returns CDR1 SNHLY and CDR2 FYNNEI. This CDR3 spans 14 amino acids. CDR3 in DNA: TGTGCCAGCAGTGGGACTAGCGGATACAATGAGCAGTTCTTC. Protein: CASSGTSGYNEQFF.

The rearrangement uses TRBV7-2 and TRBJ2-1, with D perhaps matching TRBD2 (5 bases). The CDR3 has 13 residues. Trimming pared 5 bases from V and 4 bases from J, leaving 9 bases between. Germline V gives CDR1 SGHTA, CDR2 FQGNSA. CDR3 protein: CASSLSGYNEQFF. Here the CDR3 DNA reads TGTGCCAGCAGCCTTTCGGGGTACAATGAGCAGTTCTTC.

This clone was observed once. The V gene is TRBV19, the J gene TRBJ1-5; D is possibly TRBD1 (6 bases). The CDR3 sequence is 15 residues long. Trimming removed 5 bases from V and 6 bases from J, with 17 bases in between. The germline gives CDR1 LNHDA, CDR2 SQIVND (reference sequence). The CDR3: CASSGGGRLSQPQHF. CDR3 nucleotide sequence: TGTGCCAGTAGTGGGGGGGGCAGGCTTAGTCAGCCCCAGCATTTT.

The chain recombines TRBV7-2 with TRBJ2-1; 9 bases are shared with TRBD2. After removal of 1 base from V and 7 bases from J, the junction contained 5 bases not matched to a gene. CDR3 length equals 15 residues. Germline CDR1 SGHTA, CDR2 FQGNSA. In DNA, the CDR3 is TGTGCCAGCAGCTTAGTCGGCCTAGCGGGGAATGAGCAGTTCTTC. Its protein is CASSLVGLAGNEQFF.

This clone is a singleton in its sample. The J gene is TRBJ2-3, the V gene TRBV5-5; weak D call: TRBD2 (7 bases). CDR1 and CDR2 from the germline V gene are SGHKS and YYEKEE (reference sequence). The V end lost 2 bases, the J end lost 6 bases, and 16 bases lay between the germline ends. The length of the CDR3 is 15 residues. The DNA of the CDR3 is TGTGCCAGCAGCTTCGCGGGGGCCCCCACCGATACGCAGTATTTT. This translates into CASSFAGAPTDTQYF.

This clone was counted between two and nine times. The V call is TRBV6-5, the J call TRBJ2-7; 12 nucleotides align to TRBD1. The CDR3 runs 15 residues. The J segment lost 6 bases and the V segment lost 7 bases, leaving 10 bases of the junction unmatched. Looked up from germline, CDR1 is MNHEY and CDR2 is SVGAGI. CDR3 nucleotides: TGTGCCAGCACCTTGGGGACAGGGGGCCCAGCCGAGCAGTACGTC. This gives the protein CASTLGTGGPAEQYV.

This CDR3 is CASSVDGGGNQPQHF. Here the CDR3 DNA reads TGTGCCAGCAGCGTAGATGGGGGCGGGAATCAGCCCCAGCATTTT. The chain is built from TRBV9 and TRBJ1-5; D perhaps matches TRBD1 (6 bases). Germline V gene sequence: CDR1 SGDLS, CDR2 YYNGEE. The CDR3 is made up of 15 amino acids. V was clipped by 0 bases and J by 4 bases, with 11 bases between them.

The chain employs TRBV5-1 and TRBJ2-2; tentatively, D is TRBD1 (5 bases). The germline gives CDR1 SGHRS, CDR2 YFSETQ. With 4 bases removed from V and 6 bases from J, the gap between germline ends came to 16 bases. The CDR3 has 15 amino acids. The CDR3 DNA sequence: TGCGCCAGCAGCGGCAATACAGGATCCGCCGGGGAGCTGTTTTTT. Its protein product is CASSGNTGSAGELFF. The variable domain in full, with the rest retrieved from reference TRBV5-1 and TRBJ2-2, is KAGVTQTPRYLIKTRGQQVTLSCSPISGHRSVSWYQQTPGQGLQFLFEYFSETQRNKGNFPGRFSGRQFSNSRSEMNVSTLELGDSALYLCASSGNTGSAGELFFGEGSRLTVL.

The rearrangement links TRBV10-3 to TRBJ1-1; the match to TRBD1 covers 7 bases. Trimming cost V 6 bases and J 5 bases; bases outside gene matches: 9. CDR1 is ENHRY, CDR2 SYGVKD, per germline. This CDR3 region has 14 residues. As DNA, the CDR3 is TGTGCCATCAGACCAACCCTACAGGGGACTGAAGCTTTCTTT. Its protein product is CAIRPTLQGTEAFF.

The genes are TRBV11-2 and TRBJ1-5, with TRBD1 matching 10 bases. J gave up 7 bases and V 1 base, and 1 base lay outside the gene matches. Germline CDR1 is SGHAT and CDR2 is FQNNGV. The CDR3 is 14 residues long. CDR3 nucleotides: TGTGCCAGCAGCTTAGGGACAGGGGGGCAGCCCCAGCATTTT. This translates into CASSLGTGGQPQHF.

The CDR3 spells CASAGQGAPNNSPLHF. The DNA of the CDR3 is TGTGCCAGCGCGGGACAGGGTGCCCCCAATAATTCACCCCTCCACTTT. J is TRBJ1-6 and V is TRBV2; 9 bases fit TRBD1. Germline assignment: CDR1 SNHLY and CDR2 FYNNEI. Trimming removed 8 bases from V and 5 bases from J; junction bases left unmatched: 10. The CDR3 is made up of 16 amino acids.

In this sample, this clone turned up a few times. The chain carries TRBV6-6 and TRBJ1-5; D possibly corresponds to TRBD1 (5 bases). Germline V gene sequence: CDR1 MNHNY, CDR2 SVGAGI (reference sequence). The V gene lost 5 bases and the J gene lost 7 bases, with 15 bases spanning the gap. The length of the CDR3 is 14 residues. CDR3 protein: CASSPASGGQPQHF. CDR3 sequence (DNA): TGTGCCAGCAGTCCCGCGTCGGGGGGGCAGCCCCAGCATTTT.

The V call is TRBV6-5, the J call TRBJ1-1; D ambiguous. Germline CDR1 is MNHEY and CDR2 is SVGAGI. V lost 6 bases and J 6 bases, leaving 11 bases between the germline ends. The CDR3 runs to 12 residues. CDR3 protein: CASRSEIPEAFF. The CDR3 DNA reads as TGTGCCAGCAGATCGGAGATCCCTGAAGCTTTCTTT.

In this sample, this clone turned up a few times. The rearrangement uses TRBV6-4 and TRBJ2-3, with 9 nucleotides matching TRBD2. V dropped 6 bases and J dropped 1; count of bases not matched to a gene: 5. This CDR3 has 15 amino acids. The germline V gene encodes CDR1 MRHNA and CDR2 SNTAGT. CDR3 bases: TGTGCCAGCAGCGAACAGCGGGGGGGCACAGATACGCAGTATTTT. This gives the protein CASSEQRGGTDTQYF.

V gene TRBV27 combines with J gene TRBJ1-6; 7 bases agree with TRBD1. Germline CDR1 and CDR2: MNHEY and SMNVEV (reference sequence). After removal of 4 bases from V and 9 bases from J, the junction contained 15 bases not matched to a gene. This CDR3 has 17 amino acids. The CDR3 DNA reads TGTGCCAGCAGTTCCCCACGGACAACAGGGGTTGGTTCACCCCTCCACTTT. Encoded protein: CASSSPRTTGVGSPLHF.

The rearrangement uses TRBV30 and TRBJ2-2, with D maybe TRBD1 (6 bases). The germline CDR1 and CDR2 sequences are GTSNPN and SVGIG (reference sequence). The CDR3 extends over 16 amino acids. The V end lost 2 bases, the J end lost 5 bases, and 18 bases lay between the germline ends. The CDR3 sequence is CAWSFSGTLVTGELFF. DNA for the CDR3: TGTGCCTGGAGTTTCTCCGGGACACTTGTAACCGGGGAGCTGTTTTTT.

The V call is TRBV6-5, the J call TRBJ2-7; D might be TRBD1 (6 bases). Germline CDR1 and CDR2: MNHEY and SVGAGI. Trimming pared 7 bases from V and 2 bases from J, leaving 15 bases between. The CDR3 runs to 14 residues. The CDR3 DNA reads as TGTGCCAGCATCCAGGACAGCTACCCCTACGAGCAGTACGTC. Encoded protein: CASIQDSYPYEQYV.

The gene calls are TRBV6-1 and TRBJ1-2, with D unresolved. Germline loops: CDR1 MNHNS, CDR2 SASEGT. CDR3 length: 15 residues. Trimming left V 0 bases short and J 11 bases short, with 19 bases between. CDR3 coding DNA: TGTGCCAGCAGTGAAGCAGGAGGATCCTCGGGGTCTTACACCTTC. Its translation is CASSEAGGSSGSYTF.

The V gene is TRBV2, the J gene TRBJ2-5; 8 nucleotides line up with TRBD2. The CDR3 spans 15 residues. Trimming took 6 bases from V and 4 from J; bases not matched to a gene: 10. Germline lookup yields CDR1 SNHLY and CDR2 FYNNEI. The CDR3 DNA follows: TGTGCCAGCAGCCGGGAGGGGCATGTTCGAGAGACCCAGTACTTC. Translated: CASSREGHVRETQYF. The full variable domain, in which reference TRBV2 and TRBJ2-5 provide the parts outside the CDR3, is EPEVTQTPSHQVTQMGQEVILRCVPISNHLYFYWYRQILGQKVEFLVSFYNNEISEKSEIFDDQFSVERPDGSNFTLKIRSTKLEDSAMYFCASSREGHVRETQYFGPGTRLLVL.